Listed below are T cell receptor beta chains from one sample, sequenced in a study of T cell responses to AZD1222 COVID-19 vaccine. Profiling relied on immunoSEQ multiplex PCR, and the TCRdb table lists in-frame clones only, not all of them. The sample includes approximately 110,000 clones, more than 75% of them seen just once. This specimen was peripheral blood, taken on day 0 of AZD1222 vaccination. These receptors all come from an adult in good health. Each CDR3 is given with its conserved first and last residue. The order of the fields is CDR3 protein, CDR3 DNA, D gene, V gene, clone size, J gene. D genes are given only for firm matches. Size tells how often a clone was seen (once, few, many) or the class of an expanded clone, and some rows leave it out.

cdr3_aa: CASGLDRGGYEQYF
cdr3_nt: TGTGCTAGTGGTTTGGACAGGGGTGGATACGAGCAGTACTTC
d_call: TRBD1
v_call: TRBV12-5
clone_size: -
j_call: TRBJ2-7

cdr3_aa: CAITDSSNQPQHF
cdr3_nt: TGTGCCATCACGGACAGTTCCAATCAGCCCCAGCATTTT
d_call: -
v_call: TRBV10-3
clone_size: -
j_call: TRBJ1-5

cdr3_aa: CASSDRGRSYTF
cdr3_nt: TGTGCCAGCAGTGATCGGGGTCGGAGCTACACCTTC
d_call: -
v_call: TRBV2
clone_size: once
j_call: TRBJ1-2

cdr3_aa: CASSLAGSFSGNTIYF
cdr3_nt: TGTGCCAGCAGCTTAGCGGGGAGCTTCTCTGGAAACACCATATATTTT
d_call: -
v_call: TRBV7-8
clone_size: -
j_call: TRBJ1-3

cdr3_aa: CASYGFGLAGGIGSTDTQYF
cdr3_nt: TGCGCCAGCTATGGATTCGGACTAGCGGGGGGGATAGGGAGCACAGATACGCAGTATTTT
d_call: TRBD2
v_call: TRBV10-2
clone_size: -
j_call: TRBJ2-3

cdr3_aa: CASSVTGGGGTEAFF
cdr3_nt: TGTGCCAGCAGCGTTACAGGGGGCGGTGGCACTGAAGCTTTCTTT
d_call: TRBD1
v_call: TRBV9
clone_size: -
j_call: TRBJ1-1

cdr3_aa: CASTMEQGYGYTF
cdr3_nt: TGTGCCAGCACCATGGAACAGGGTTATGGCTACACCTTC
d_call: -
v_call: TRBV7-9
clone_size: -
j_call: TRBJ1-2

cdr3_aa: CASSSTGNNEQFF
cdr3_nt: TGTGCCAGCAGTTCGACAGGGAACAATGAGCAGTTCTTC
d_call: TRBD1
v_call: TRBV6-6
clone_size: -
j_call: TRBJ2-1

cdr3_aa: CASSLGTSGGIYNEQFF
cdr3_nt: TGTGCCAGCAGCTTAGGGACTAGCGGGGGGATATACAATGAGCAGTTCTTC
d_call: TRBD2
v_call: TRBV11-2
clone_size: -
j_call: TRBJ2-1

cdr3_aa: CAISRDINQPQHF
cdr3_nt: TGTGCCATCAGCCGGGACATCAATCAGCCCCAGCATTTT
d_call: -
v_call: TRBV10-3
clone_size: -
j_call: TRBJ1-5

cdr3_aa: CASSARDTPYNEQFF
cdr3_nt: TGTGCCAGCAGCGCTCGGGACACTCCCTACAATGAGCAGTTCTTC
d_call: -
v_call: TRBV9
clone_size: -
j_call: TRBJ2-1

cdr3_aa: CASRGLGNQETQYF
cdr3_nt: TGCGCCAGCAGGGGACTGGGTAACCAAGAGACCCAGTACTTC
d_call: -
v_call: TRBV5-1
clone_size: -
j_call: TRBJ2-5

cdr3_aa: CASKTGLSYTEAFF
cdr3_nt: TGTGCCAGTAAAACGGGACTTTCTTACACTGAAGCTTTCTTT
d_call: -
v_call: TRBV19
clone_size: -
j_call: TRBJ1-1

cdr3_aa: CASSSNEQFF
cdr3_nt: TGTGCCAGCTCTTCAAATGAGCAGTTCTTC
d_call: -
v_call: TRBV12-3/TRBV12-4
clone_size: -
j_call: TRBJ2-1

cdr3_aa: CASSQLSDSWEKLFF
cdr3_nt: TGTGCCAGCAGCCAGCTATCGGACAGTTGGGAAAAACTGTTTTTT
d_call: -
v_call: TRBV14
clone_size: -
j_call: TRBJ1-4

cdr3_aa: CATRDRANYGYTF
cdr3_nt: TGTGCCACCCGGGACAGAGCTAACTATGGCTACACCTTC
d_call: TRBD1
v_call: TRBV15
clone_size: few
j_call: TRBJ1-2

cdr3_aa: CASSLGTGVYNEQFF
cdr3_nt: TGTGCCAGCAGTCTCGGGACAGGAGTCTACAATGAGCAGTTCTTC
d_call: TRBD1
v_call: TRBV7-6
clone_size: few
j_call: TRBJ2-1

cdr3_aa: CASSFQGLYEQYF
cdr3_nt: TGTGCCAGCAGTTTTCAGGGGCTGTACGAGCAGTACTTC
d_call: -
v_call: TRBV12-3/TRBV12-4
clone_size: -
j_call: TRBJ2-7

cdr3_aa: CASGLGGWTEAFF
cdr3_nt: TGTGCTAGTGGTTTGGGGGGCTGGACTGAAGCTTTCTTT
d_call: -
v_call: TRBV12-5
clone_size: -
j_call: TRBJ1-1

cdr3_aa: CASRDGGTYEQYF
cdr3_nt: TGCGCCAGCAGGGACGGGGGAACCTACGAGCAGTACTTC
d_call: -
v_call: TRBV10-2
clone_size: -
j_call: TRBJ2-7

cdr3_aa: CASSQEPSSYNEQFF
cdr3_nt: TGCGCCAGCAGCCAAGAACCCAGCTCCTACAATGAGCAGTTCTTC
d_call: -
v_call: TRBV4-3
clone_size: -
j_call: TRBJ2-1

cdr3_aa: CASSPAGGETQYF
cdr3_nt: TGTGCCAGCAGCCCCGCGGGGGGAGAGACCCAGTACTTC
d_call: TRBD2
v_call: TRBV7-3
clone_size: -
j_call: TRBJ2-5

cdr3_aa: CASSIGTASNQPQHF
cdr3_nt: TGTGCCAGTAGTATAGGGACGGCTAGCAATCAGCCCCAGCATTTT
d_call: -
v_call: TRBV19
clone_size: -
j_call: TRBJ1-5

cdr3_aa: CASSLSRAANEQFF
cdr3_nt: TGTGCCAGCAGCTTATCTAGGGCCGCCAATGAGCAGTTCTTC
d_call: -
v_call: TRBV7-3
clone_size: -
j_call: TRBJ2-1

cdr3_aa: CAPTRDQHTEAFF
cdr3_nt: TGTGCCCCCACGAGGGACCAGCACACTGAAGCTTTCTTT
d_call: -
v_call: TRBV2
clone_size: -
j_call: TRBJ1-1

cdr3_aa: CAWSGGRTGTQYF
cdr3_nt: TGTGCCTGGAGCGGGGGCCGGACAGGGACCCAGTACTTC
d_call: -
v_call: TRBV30
clone_size: -
j_call: TRBJ2-5

cdr3_aa: CASSERDYEQYF
cdr3_nt: TGTGCCAGCAGCGAGAGGGACTACGAGCAGTACTTC
d_call: -
v_call: TRBV2
clone_size: -
j_call: TRBJ2-7

cdr3_aa: CASSLGGFFYEQYF
cdr3_nt: TGTGCCAGCAGCTTAGGGGGTTTCTTCTACGAGCAGTACTTC
d_call: -
v_call: TRBV5-4
clone_size: few
j_call: TRBJ2-7

cdr3_aa: CASSYAGTGGTYGYTF
cdr3_nt: TGTGCCAGCAGTTATGCCGGGACAGGGGGGACCTATGGCTACACCTTC
d_call: TRBD1
v_call: TRBV6-5
clone_size: -
j_call: TRBJ1-2

cdr3_aa: CASSASGVVDEQFF
cdr3_nt: TGTGCCAGCAGCGCTAGCGGGGTGGTGGATGAGCAGTTCTTC
d_call: TRBD2
v_call: TRBV9
clone_size: -
j_call: TRBJ2-1

cdr3_aa: CASSLARSGAIQYF
cdr3_nt: TGTGCCAGCAGCTTAGCGAGGTCAGGGGCCATTCAGTACTTC
d_call: -
v_call: TRBV7-9
clone_size: -
j_call: TRBJ2-4

cdr3_aa: CASAGLAFTDTQYF
cdr3_nt: TGTGCCAGTGCGGGACTAGCTTTCACAGATACGCAGTATTTT
d_call: -
v_call: TRBV21-1
clone_size: -
j_call: TRBJ2-3

cdr3_aa: CASSERQEKNTEAFF
cdr3_nt: TGCGCCAGCAGTGAGCGGCAGGAGAAGAACACTGAAGCTTTCTTT
d_call: -
v_call: TRBV10-2
clone_size: -
j_call: TRBJ1-1

cdr3_aa: CAWSSQLNEKLFF
cdr3_nt: TGTGCCTGGAGTTCTCAACTAAATGAAAAACTGTTTTTT
d_call: -
v_call: TRBV30
clone_size: -
j_call: TRBJ1-4

cdr3_aa: CASSIPGQGLNQPQHF
cdr3_nt: TGTGCCAGCAGTATCCCGGGACAGGGTCTTAATCAGCCCCAGCATTTT
d_call: TRBD1
v_call: TRBV6-2/TRBV6-3
clone_size: -
j_call: TRBJ1-5

cdr3_aa: CASSPSGGGFQPQHF
cdr3_nt: TGTGCCAGCAGTCCGTCAGGGGGAGGTTTTCAGCCCCAGCATTTT
d_call: TRBD1
v_call: TRBV2
clone_size: -
j_call: TRBJ1-5

cdr3_aa: CASSIGTGLWTDTQYF
cdr3_nt: TGTGCCAGTAGTATCGGGACAGGGTTATGGACAGATACGCAGTATTTT
d_call: TRBD1
v_call: TRBV19
clone_size: -
j_call: TRBJ2-3

cdr3_aa: CATRLSGYGYTF
cdr3_nt: TGTGCTACCCGTCTATCGGGGTATGGCTACACCTTC
d_call: -
v_call: TRBV12-3/TRBV12-4
clone_size: -
j_call: TRBJ1-2

cdr3_aa: CASSYVKFSHPYEQYF
cdr3_nt: TGTGCCAGCAGTTACGTAAAATTTAGCCACCCCTACGAGCAGTACTTC
d_call: -
v_call: TRBV6-5
clone_size: -
j_call: TRBJ2-7

cdr3_aa: CASSPGRRNTDTQYF
cdr3_nt: TGTGCCAGTAGCCCGGGGCGGCGAAACACAGATACGCAGTATTTT
d_call: -
v_call: TRBV19
clone_size: -
j_call: TRBJ2-3

cdr3_aa: CASSLGTGSSGANVLTF
cdr3_nt: TGTGCCAGCAGCTTAGGGACAGGGTCTTCTGGGGCCAACGTCCTGACTTTC
d_call: TRBD1
v_call: TRBV7-9
clone_size: -
j_call: TRBJ2-6

cdr3_aa: CASSLSGGPSYEQYF
cdr3_nt: TGTGCCAGCAGCTTGAGCGGGGGCCCAAGTTACGAGCAGTACTTC
d_call: TRBD2
v_call: TRBV5-6
clone_size: -
j_call: TRBJ2-7

cdr3_aa: CAWSDSNQPQHF
cdr3_nt: TGTGCCTGGAGTGACAGCAATCAGCCCCAGCATTTT
d_call: -
v_call: TRBV30
clone_size: -
j_call: TRBJ1-5

cdr3_aa: CASSSTQRDTQYF
cdr3_nt: TGTGCCAGCAGCTCGACCCAACGAGATACGCAGTATTTT
d_call: -
v_call: TRBV7-3
clone_size: -
j_call: TRBJ2-3

cdr3_aa: CASSLVWGATNEKLFF
cdr3_nt: TGTGCCAGCAGCTTAGTATGGGGCGCAACTAATGAAAAACTGTTTTTT
d_call: -
v_call: TRBV7-8
clone_size: -
j_call: TRBJ1-4

cdr3_aa: CASSYGGLAGGGYQETQYF
cdr3_nt: TGTGCCAGCAGCTACGGCGGACTAGCGGGGGGCGGGTACCAAGAGACCCAGTACTTC
d_call: TRBD2
v_call: TRBV5-4
clone_size: once
j_call: TRBJ2-5

cdr3_aa: CASSFGQVPNTIYF
cdr3_nt: TGCGCCAGCAGCTTCGGACAGGTCCCTAACACCATATATTTT
d_call: TRBD1
v_call: TRBV5-1
clone_size: -
j_call: TRBJ1-3

cdr3_aa: CASSRFKLTANYGYTF
cdr3_nt: TGCGCCAGCAGCCGATTTAAGTTGACAGCTAACTATGGCTACACCTTC
d_call: -
v_call: TRBV4-1
clone_size: few
j_call: TRBJ1-2

cdr3_aa: CASSLAPKGRGPEQYF
cdr3_nt: TGTGCCAGCAGCTTAGCCCCTAAGGGCAGGGGGCCCGAGCAGTACTTC
d_call: TRBD1
v_call: TRBV7-2
clone_size: -
j_call: TRBJ2-7